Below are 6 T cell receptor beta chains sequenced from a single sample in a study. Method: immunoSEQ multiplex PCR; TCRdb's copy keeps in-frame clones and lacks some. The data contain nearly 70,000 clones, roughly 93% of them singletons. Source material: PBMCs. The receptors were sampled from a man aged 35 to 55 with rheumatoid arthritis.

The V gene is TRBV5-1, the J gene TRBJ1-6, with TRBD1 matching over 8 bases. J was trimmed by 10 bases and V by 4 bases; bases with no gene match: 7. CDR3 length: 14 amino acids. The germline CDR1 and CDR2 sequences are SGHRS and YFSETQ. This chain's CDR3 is CASSDGTGGSPLHF. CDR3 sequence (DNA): TGCGCCAGCAGCGACGGGACAGGCGGGTCACCCCTCCACTTT.

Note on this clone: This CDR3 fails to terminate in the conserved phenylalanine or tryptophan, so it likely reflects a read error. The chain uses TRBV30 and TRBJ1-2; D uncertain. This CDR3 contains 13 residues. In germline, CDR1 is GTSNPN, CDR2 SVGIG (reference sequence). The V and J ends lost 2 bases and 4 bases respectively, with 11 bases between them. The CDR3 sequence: CAWSPPDSYGYTL. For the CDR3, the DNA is TGTGCCTGGAGTCCCCCTGACTCCTATGGCTACACCCTC.

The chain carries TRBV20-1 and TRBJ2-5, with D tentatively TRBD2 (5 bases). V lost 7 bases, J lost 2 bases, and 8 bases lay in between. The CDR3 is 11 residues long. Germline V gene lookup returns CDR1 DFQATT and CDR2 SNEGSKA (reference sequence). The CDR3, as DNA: TGCAGTGGAGAGCGGCAAGAGACCCAGTACTTC. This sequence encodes CSGERQETQYF.

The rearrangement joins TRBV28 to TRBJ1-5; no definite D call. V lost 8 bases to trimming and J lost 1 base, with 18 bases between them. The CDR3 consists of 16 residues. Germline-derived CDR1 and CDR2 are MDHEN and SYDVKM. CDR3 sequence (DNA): TGTGCCAGCCGAGACATGGCGGGGAGGAGCAATCAGCCCCAGCATTTT. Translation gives CASRDMAGRSNQPQHF.

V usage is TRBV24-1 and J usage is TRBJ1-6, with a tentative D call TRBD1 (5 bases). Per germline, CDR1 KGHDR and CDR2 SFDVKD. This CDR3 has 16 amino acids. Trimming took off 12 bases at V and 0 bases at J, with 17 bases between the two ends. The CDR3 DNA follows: TGTGCCCTAAAAGCGGGGGAGAGCTCCTATAATTCACCCCTCCACTTT. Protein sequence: CALKAGESSYNSPLHF.

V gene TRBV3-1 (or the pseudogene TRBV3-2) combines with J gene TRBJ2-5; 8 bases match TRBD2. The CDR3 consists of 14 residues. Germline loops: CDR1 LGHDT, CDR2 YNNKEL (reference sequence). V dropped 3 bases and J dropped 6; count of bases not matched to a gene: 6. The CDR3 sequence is CASSHPTSAQTQYF. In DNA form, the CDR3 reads TGTGCCAGCAGCCACCCGACTAGCGCGCAGACCCAGTACTTC.